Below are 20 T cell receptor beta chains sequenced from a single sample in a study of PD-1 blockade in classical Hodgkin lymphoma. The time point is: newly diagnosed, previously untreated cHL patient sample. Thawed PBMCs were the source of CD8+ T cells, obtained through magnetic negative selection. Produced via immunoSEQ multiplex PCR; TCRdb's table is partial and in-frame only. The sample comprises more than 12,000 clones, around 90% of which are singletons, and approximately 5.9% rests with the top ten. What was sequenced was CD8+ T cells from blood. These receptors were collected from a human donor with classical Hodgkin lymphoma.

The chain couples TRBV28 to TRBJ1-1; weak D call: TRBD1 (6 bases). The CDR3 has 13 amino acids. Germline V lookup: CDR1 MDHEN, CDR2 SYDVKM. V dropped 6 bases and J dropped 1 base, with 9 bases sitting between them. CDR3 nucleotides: TGTGCCAGCAGACTGACAGGGAACACTGAAGCTTTCTTT. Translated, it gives CASRLTGNTEAFF.

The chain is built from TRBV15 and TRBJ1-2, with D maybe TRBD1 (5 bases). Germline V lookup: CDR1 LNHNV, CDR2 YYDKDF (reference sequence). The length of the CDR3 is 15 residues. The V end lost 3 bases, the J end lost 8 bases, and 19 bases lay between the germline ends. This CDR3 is CATSRDGTQGDGYTF. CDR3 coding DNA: TGTGCCACCAGCAGGGACGGTACGCAGGGTGACGGCTACACCTTC.

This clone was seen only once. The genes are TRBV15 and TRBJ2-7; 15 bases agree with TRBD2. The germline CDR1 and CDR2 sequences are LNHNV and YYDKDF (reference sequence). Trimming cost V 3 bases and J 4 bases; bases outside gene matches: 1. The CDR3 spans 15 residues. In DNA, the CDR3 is TGTGCCACCAGCAGGGGGACTAGCGGGAGGTACGAGCAGTACGTC. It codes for CATSRGTSGRYEQYV.

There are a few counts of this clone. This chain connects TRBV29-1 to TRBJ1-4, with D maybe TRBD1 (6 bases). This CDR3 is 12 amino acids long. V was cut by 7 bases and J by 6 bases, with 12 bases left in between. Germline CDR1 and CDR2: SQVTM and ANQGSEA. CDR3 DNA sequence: TGCAGCGCCACAGGGATAGATGAAAAACTGTTTTTT. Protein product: CSATGIDEKLFF.

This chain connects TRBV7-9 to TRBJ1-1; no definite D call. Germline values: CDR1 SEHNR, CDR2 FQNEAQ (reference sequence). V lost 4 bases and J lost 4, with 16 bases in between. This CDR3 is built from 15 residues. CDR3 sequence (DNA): TGTGCCAGCAGCTACGGGCGGGGTAGGCTCACTGAAGCTTTCTTT. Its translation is CASSYGRGRLTEAFF.

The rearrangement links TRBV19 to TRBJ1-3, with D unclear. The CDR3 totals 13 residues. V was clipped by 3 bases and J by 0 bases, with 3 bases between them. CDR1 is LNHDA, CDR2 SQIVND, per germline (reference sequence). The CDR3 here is CASSMGSGNTIYF. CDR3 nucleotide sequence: TGTGCCAGTAGTATGGGCTCTGGAAACACCATATATTTT.

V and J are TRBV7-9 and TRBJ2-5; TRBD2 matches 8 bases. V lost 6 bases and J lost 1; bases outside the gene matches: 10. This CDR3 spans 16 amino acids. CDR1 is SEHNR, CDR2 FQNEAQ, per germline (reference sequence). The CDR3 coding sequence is TGTGCCAGCAGTAGACCATATAGCGGGGCCCAAGAGACCCAGTACTTC. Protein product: CASSRPYSGAQETQYF.

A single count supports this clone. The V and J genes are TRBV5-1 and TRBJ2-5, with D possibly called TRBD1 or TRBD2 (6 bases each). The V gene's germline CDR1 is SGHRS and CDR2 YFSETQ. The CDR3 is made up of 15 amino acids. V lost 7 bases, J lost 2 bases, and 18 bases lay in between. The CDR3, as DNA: TGCGCCAGCGTTGCTACGGGGGCAATTCAAGAGACCCAGTACTTC. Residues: CASVATGAIQETQYF.

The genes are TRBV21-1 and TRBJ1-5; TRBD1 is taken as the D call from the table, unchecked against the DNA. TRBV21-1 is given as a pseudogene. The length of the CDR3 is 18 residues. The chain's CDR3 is CASSSRQGTPYSNQPQHF. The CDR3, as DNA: TGTGCCAGCAGCAGCCGACAGGGGACCCCGTATAGCAATCAGCCCCAGCATTTT.

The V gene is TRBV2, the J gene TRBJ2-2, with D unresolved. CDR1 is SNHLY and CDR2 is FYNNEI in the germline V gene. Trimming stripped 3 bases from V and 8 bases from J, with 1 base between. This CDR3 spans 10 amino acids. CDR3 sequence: CASSEGELFF. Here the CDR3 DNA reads TGTGCCAGCAGTGAGGGGGAGCTGTTTTTT. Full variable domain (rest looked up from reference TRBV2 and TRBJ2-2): EPEVTQTPSHQVTQMGQEVILRCVPISNHLYFYWYRQILGQKVEFLVSFYNNEISEKSEIFDDQFSVERPDGSNFTLKIRSTKLEDSAMYFCASSEGELFFGEGSRLTVL.

The CDR3 sequence is CASSDAGGTGELFF. The CDR3 nucleotides are TGCGCCAGCAGTGACGCAGGGGGCACCGGGGAGCTGTTTTTT. The chain has TRBV10-2 and TRBJ2-2; TRBD1 matches at 7 bases. V lost 3 bases and J lost 4; bases outside the gene matches: 2. The germline V gene has CDR1 WSHSY and CDR2 SAAADI. The CDR3 extends over 14 amino acids.

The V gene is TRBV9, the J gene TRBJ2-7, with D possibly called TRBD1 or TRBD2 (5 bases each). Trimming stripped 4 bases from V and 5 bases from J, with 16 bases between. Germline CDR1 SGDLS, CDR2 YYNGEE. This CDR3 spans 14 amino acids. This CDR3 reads CASSPGPPSNEQYV. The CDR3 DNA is TGTGCCAGCAGCCCGGGACCCCCCTCAAACGAGCAGTACGTC.

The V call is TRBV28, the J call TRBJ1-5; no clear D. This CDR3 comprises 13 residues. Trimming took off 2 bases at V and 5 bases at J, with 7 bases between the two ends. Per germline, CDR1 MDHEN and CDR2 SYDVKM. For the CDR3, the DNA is TGTGCCAGCAGTTTAGACGGAGATCAGCCCCAGCATTTT. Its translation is CASSLDGDQPQHF.

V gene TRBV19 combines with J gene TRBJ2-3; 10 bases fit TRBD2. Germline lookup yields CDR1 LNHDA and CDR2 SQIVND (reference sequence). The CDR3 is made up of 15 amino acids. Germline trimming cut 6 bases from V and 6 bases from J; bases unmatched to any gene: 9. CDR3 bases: TGTGCCAGTAGACAGTTAGCGGGAGGAGGTGATACGCAGTATTTT. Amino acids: CASRQLAGGGDTQYF.

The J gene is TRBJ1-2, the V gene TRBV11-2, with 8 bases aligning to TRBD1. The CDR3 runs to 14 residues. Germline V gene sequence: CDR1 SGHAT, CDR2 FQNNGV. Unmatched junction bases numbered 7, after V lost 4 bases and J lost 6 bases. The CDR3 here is CASSSIRGQDGYTF. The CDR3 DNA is TGTGCCAGCAGCTCAATCAGGGGGCAGGATGGCTACACCTTC.

The CDR3 protein is CASSSPGLRGTGELFF. DNA for the CDR3: TGTGCCAGCAGCTCTCCGGGTCTACGGGGGACCGGGGAGCTGTTTTTT. J is TRBJ2-2 and V is TRBV11-3; TRBD2 is a possible D gene (6 bases). The CDR3 length is 16 residues. Germline-derived CDR1 and CDR2 are SGHNT and YENEEA. Trimming took off 4 bases at V and 5 bases at J, with 17 bases between the two ends.

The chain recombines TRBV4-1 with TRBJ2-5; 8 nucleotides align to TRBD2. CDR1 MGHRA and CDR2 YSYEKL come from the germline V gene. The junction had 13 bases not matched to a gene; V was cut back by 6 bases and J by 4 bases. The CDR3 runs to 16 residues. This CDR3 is CASRDHGGGLPETQYF. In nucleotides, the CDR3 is TGCGCCAGCAGGGACCACGGGGGGGGGTTACCAGAGACCCAGTACTTC.

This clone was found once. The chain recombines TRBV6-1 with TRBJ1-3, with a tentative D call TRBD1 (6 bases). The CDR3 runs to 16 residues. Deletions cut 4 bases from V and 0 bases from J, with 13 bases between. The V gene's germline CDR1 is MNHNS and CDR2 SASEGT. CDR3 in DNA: TGTGCCAGCAGTGGACAGGCCCATCTCTCTGGAAACACCATATATTTT. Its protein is CASSGQAHLSGNTIYF.

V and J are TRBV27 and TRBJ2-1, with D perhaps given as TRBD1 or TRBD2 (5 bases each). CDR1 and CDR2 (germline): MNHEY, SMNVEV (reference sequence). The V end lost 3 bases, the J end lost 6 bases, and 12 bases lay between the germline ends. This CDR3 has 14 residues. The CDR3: CASSLMGELNEQFF. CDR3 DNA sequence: TGTGCCAGCAGTTTGATGGGGGAACTCAATGAGCAGTTCTTC.

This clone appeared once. For the CDR3, the DNA is TGCGCCAGCAGCCAAGGGGGGGACAGGGGTGAGCAGTTCTTC. Protein: CASSQGGDRGEQFF. The J gene is TRBJ2-1, the V gene TRBV4-1, with 10 bases that match TRBD1. This CDR3 comprises 14 residues. Per the germline V gene, CDR1 is MGHRA and CDR2 is YSYEKL. The J segment lost 9 bases and the V segment lost 1 base, leaving 3 bases of the junction unmatched.